This entry lists 23 T cell receptor beta chains sequenced from one sample in a study of blood T cell repertoires in COVID-19. The protocol was immunoSEQ multiplex PCR, while the TCRdb copy is restricted to in-frame clones and leaves out a portion. This sample has 150,000 to 200,000 clones; more than 75% occur once, and the top ten carry 15% to 20%. The specimen sequenced was peripheral blood. All receptors come from a man in his fifties or sixties with active or convalescent COVID-19.

The chain employs TRBV2 and TRBJ2-1; tentatively, D is TRBD1 (5 bases). Germline loops: CDR1 SNHLY, CDR2 FYNNEI. With 2 bases removed from V and 2 bases from J, the gap between germline ends came to 10 bases. This CDR3 has 15 residues. The chain's CDR3 is CASSESGSPYNEQFF. The CDR3 DNA reads TGTGCCAGCAGTGAATCAGGGTCACCCTACAATGAGCAGTTCTTC.

The chain recombines TRBV3-1 (or the pseudogene TRBV3-2) with TRBJ2-1; TRBD2 matches at 9 bases. The CDR3 has 15 residues. Per germline, CDR1 LGHDT and CDR2 YNNKEL (reference sequence). The junction had 2 bases not matched to a gene; V was cut back by 0 bases and J by 5 bases. CDR3 region: CASSQDLAGNNEQFF. In nucleotides, the CDR3 is TGTGCCAGCAGCCAAGATCTAGCGGGGAACAATGAGCAGTTCTTC.

The chain combines TRBV28 with TRBJ1-2; 7 bases match TRBD1. The CDR3 covers 14 residues. Germline CDR1 MDHEN, CDR2 SYDVKM. With 8 bases clipped from V and 0 bases from J, the junction kept 6 bases outside the gene matches. The CDR3 loop reads CASGQGVANYGYTF. The CDR3 nucleotides are TGTGCCAGCGGCCAGGGGGTAGCTAACTATGGCTACACCTTC.

The chain carries TRBV10-3 and TRBJ1-1, with D perhaps matching TRBD1 (5 bases). The ends were cut back, 6 bases at V and 0 bases at J, with 8 bases in the middle. CDR3 length: 13 amino acids. Germline V gene lookup returns CDR1 ENHRY and CDR2 SYGVKD. This CDR3 is CAIRNRLNTEAFF. The CDR3 region has the DNA TGTGCCATCAGAAACAGGTTGAACACTGAAGCTTTCTTT.

This rearrangement joins TRBV5-1 to TRBJ2-3; the D gene is possibly TRBD2 (5 bases). V lost 5 bases to trimming and J lost 2 bases, with 9 bases between them. Germline CDR1 reads SGHRS; CDR2 reads YFSETQ. The CDR3 is made up of 13 amino acids. CDR3 sequence: CASRTSPTDTQYF. In DNA form, the CDR3 reads TGCGCCAGCAGAACTAGTCCCACAGATACGCAGTATTTT.

The V call is TRBV5-1, the J call TRBJ1-3; 7 bases line up with TRBD1. The CDR3 spans 16 residues. V trimming: 4 bases; J trimming: 0 bases; junction bases outside the gene matches: 7. Germline V lookup: CDR1 SGHRS, CDR2 YFSETQ. CDR3: CASSQGQPSSGNTIYF. CDR3 nucleotide sequence: TGCGCCAGCAGCCAGGGACAGCCGAGCTCTGGAAACACCATATATTTT.

The gene calls are TRBV3-1 (or the pseudogene TRBV3-2) and TRBJ2-7; D not resolved. The CDR3 is 12 residues long. Deletions cut 1 base from V and 9 bases from J, with 10 bases between. The V gene's germline CDR1 is LGHDT and CDR2 YNNKEL (reference sequence). Written as DNA, the CDR3 is TGTGCCAGCAGCCAAGTGAGTACGGGGCAGTACTTC. Its translation is CASSQVSTGQYF.

V gene TRBV19 combines with J gene TRBJ2-1; no firm D call. The V gene's germline CDR1 is LNHDA and CDR2 SQIVND (reference sequence). The CDR3 loop spans 15 amino acids. V was pared by 4 bases and J by 5 bases, with 15 bases between. The CDR3 DNA follows: TGTGCCAGTAGTAGGCCGCCCGTCCCCAACAATGAGCAGTTCTTC. Translating it yields CASSRPPVPNNEQFF.

This clone was detected a few times. V is TRBV20-1 and J is TRBJ2-3; 7 bases line up with TRBD1. The junction had 3 bases not matched to a gene; V was cut back by 5 bases and J by 7 bases. The CDR3 is made up of 11 amino acids. Germline lookup yields CDR1 DFQATT and CDR2 SNEGSKA (reference sequence). The CDR3 coding sequence is TGCAGTGCTTTACAGGGGAATACGCAGTATTTT. Translating gives CSALQGNTQYF.

The rearrangement uses TRBV4-2 and TRBJ2-7; 8 bases align to TRBD1. V dropped 0 bases and J dropped 3; count of bases not matched to a gene: 4. The CDR3 spans 15 residues. Germline CDR1 reads LGHNA; CDR2 reads YNFKEQ. The CDR3 region is CASSQDWTGIYEQYF. The CDR3 region has the DNA TGTGCCAGCAGCCAAGATTGGACAGGGATCTACGAGCAGTACTTC.

The chain employs TRBV6-5 and TRBJ1-2; the match to TRBD1 covers 9 bases. The germline V gene encodes CDR1 MNHEY and CDR2 SVGAGI. The ends lost 10 bases at V and 4 bases at J; junction bases unmatched: 10. The CDR3 has 14 residues. CDR3 amino acids: CAIESTGGGYGYTF. The CDR3 region has the DNA TGTGCCATCGAATCGACAGGGGGAGGCTATGGCTACACCTTC.

The V and J genes are TRBV7-6 and TRBJ2-3; 8 positions match TRBD2. The CDR3 consists of 13 residues. Germline trimming cut 5 bases from V and 11 bases from J; bases unmatched to any gene: 9. The germline V gene has CDR1 SGHVS and CDR2 FNYEAQ. Here the CDR3 reads CASSHPGRGGQYF. CDR3 sequence (DNA): TGTGCCAGCAGCCACCCCGGGAGGGGTGGGCAGTATTTT.

This chain joins TRBV3-1 (or the pseudogene TRBV3-2) and TRBJ1-5; D call uncertain. The CDR3 length is 14 residues. V lost 3 bases to trimming and J lost 3 bases, with 9 bases between them. Germline loops: CDR1 LGHDT, CDR2 YNNKEL (reference sequence). The DNA of the CDR3 is TGTGCCAGCAGCCAGGCGGGCGACAATCAGCCCCAGCATTTT. It is translated as CASSQAGDNQPQHF.

This clone was observed a single time. The rearrangement links TRBV11-2 to TRBJ2-7; 8 bases are shared with TRBD2. CDR1 and CDR2 (germline): SGHAT, FQNNGV. With V trimmed by 3 bases and J by 4 bases, 5 bases remained unmatched. CDR3 size: 14 residues. The CDR3 reads CASSLSGGDYEQYF. For the CDR3, the DNA is TGTGCCAGCAGCTTGAGCGGGGGTGATTACGAGCAGTACTTC.

The chain couples TRBV10-3 to TRBJ2-2; TRBD2 agrees at 11 bases. The length of the CDR3 is 15 residues. Trimming at V came to 8 bases and at J to 2 bases, leaving 4 bases not matched to a gene. Germline lookup yields CDR1 ENHRY and CDR2 SYGVKD. CDR3 loop: CAIPRLAGNTGELFF. The CDR3 bases are TGTGCCATCCCCCGACTAGCGGGAAACACCGGGGAGCTGTTTTTT.

The rearrangement links TRBV7-2 to TRBJ2-4; TRBD1 agrees at 10 bases. CDR3 size: 15 residues. Germline V CDR1 and CDR2: SGHTA, FQGNSA. V shed 5 bases, J shed 6 bases, and the junction held 7 bases outside the gene matches. Written as DNA, the CDR3 is TGTGCCAGCAGCCGTGACAGGGGGCCCTCAAACATTCAGTACTTC. It specifies CASSRDRGPSNIQYF. Complete variable domain (other parts from reference TRBV7-2 and TRBJ2-4): GAGVSQSPSNKVTEKGKDVELRCDPISGHTALYWYRQSLGQGLEFLIYFQGNSAPDKSGLPSDRFSAERTGGSVSTLTIQRTQQEDSAVYLCASSRDRGPSNIQYFGAGTRLSVL.

The rearrangement links TRBV27 to TRBJ1-3; TRBD1 matches at 8 bases. V was pared by 4 bases and J by 4 bases, with 3 bases of the junction left unmatched. CDR3 size: 14 residues. Looked up from germline, CDR1 is MNHEY and CDR2 is SMNVEV (reference sequence). CDR3 DNA: TGTGCCAGCAGTTCAGGGGGCGCAGGAAACACCATATATTTT. It is translated as CASSSGGAGNTIYF.

This clone was seen once. The chain joins TRBV7-9 to TRBJ2-2, with D tentatively TRBD2 (6 bases). V lost 1 base to trimming and J lost 0 bases, with 12 bases between them. This CDR3 comprises 17 residues. Germline CDR1 reads SEHNR; CDR2 reads FQNEAQ (reference sequence). CDR3 bases: TGTGCCAGCAGCTTAGAGCACGGGAGCGCGAACACCGGGGAGCTGTTTTTT. It yields the protein CASSLEHGSANTGELFF.

The chain has TRBV11-2 and TRBJ2-1, with D tentatively TRBD1 (5 bases). CDR3 length: 15 residues. V lost 0 bases and J lost 7, with 13 bases in between. Germline V gene data show CDR1 as SGHAT and CDR2 as FQNNGV. The DNA of the CDR3 is TGTGCCAGCAGCTTAGATAAGCAGGGAAGGAATGAGCAGTTCTTC. Protein: CASSLDKQGRNEQFF.

This rearrangement joins TRBV6-5 to TRBJ1-2; 9 bases are a match to TRBD1. In germline, CDR1 is MNHEY, CDR2 SVGAGI. The CDR3 runs 14 residues. The trim removed 6 bases at V and 2 bases at J, leaving 4 bases unmatched. The CDR3 spells CASRSGQGNYGYTF. Here the CDR3 DNA reads TGTGCCAGCAGATCTGGACAGGGGAACTATGGCTACACCTTC.

The chain is built from TRBV5-5 and TRBJ1-5, with a tentative D call TRBD1 (6 bases). CDR1 SGHKS and CDR2 YYEKEE come from the germline V gene (reference sequence). Trimming took 0 bases from V and 2 from J, leaving 15 bases between them. The CDR3 extends over 17 amino acids. The chain's CDR3 is CASSLGALRTGNQPQHF. CDR3 coding DNA: TGTGCCAGCAGCTTGGGTGCTTTGAGGACAGGCAATCAGCCCCAGCATTTT.

This clone was seen a single time. The chain carries TRBV27 and TRBJ2-7; D is unresolved. CDR1 is MNHEY, CDR2 SMNVEV, per germline (reference sequence). This CDR3 spans 15 amino acids. Trimming cost V 1 base and J 0 bases, with 10 bases left between them. CDR3 sequence reads: CASSLYPVASYEQYF. The CDR3 region has the DNA TGTGCCAGCAGTTTATACCCCGTGGCCTCCTACGAGCAGTACTTC.

V is TRBV29-1 and J is TRBJ2-3; 7 bases agree with TRBD1. Losses at the gene ends were 4 bases for V and 5 bases for J; bases not matched to a gene: 6. The CDR3 sequence is 13 residues long. CDR1 is SQVTM, CDR2 ANQGSEA, per germline. CDR3 sequence (DNA): TGCAGCGTTGGACAGGGTTCGGTAGATACGCAGTATTTT. It codes for CSVGQGSVDTQYF.